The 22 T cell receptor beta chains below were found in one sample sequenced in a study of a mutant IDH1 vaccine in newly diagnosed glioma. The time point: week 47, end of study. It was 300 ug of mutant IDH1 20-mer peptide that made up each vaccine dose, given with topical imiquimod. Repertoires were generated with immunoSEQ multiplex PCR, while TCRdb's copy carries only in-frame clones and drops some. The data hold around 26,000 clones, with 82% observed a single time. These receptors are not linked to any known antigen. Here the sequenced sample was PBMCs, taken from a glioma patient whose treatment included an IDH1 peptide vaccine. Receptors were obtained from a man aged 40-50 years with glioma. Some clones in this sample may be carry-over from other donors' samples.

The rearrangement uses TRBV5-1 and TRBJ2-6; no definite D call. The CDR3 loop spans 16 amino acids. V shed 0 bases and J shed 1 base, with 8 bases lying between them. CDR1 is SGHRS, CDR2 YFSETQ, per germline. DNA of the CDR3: TGCGCCAGCAGCTTGGCCGTCGGGTCTGGGGCCAACGTCCTGACTTTC. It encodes CASSLAVGSGANVLTF.

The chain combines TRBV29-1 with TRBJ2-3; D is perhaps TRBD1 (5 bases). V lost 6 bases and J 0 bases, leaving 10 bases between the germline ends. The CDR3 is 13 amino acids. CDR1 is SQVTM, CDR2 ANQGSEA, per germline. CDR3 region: CSVQTDSTDTQYF. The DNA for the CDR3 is TGCAGCGTCCAGACAGACAGCACAGATACGCAGTATTTT.

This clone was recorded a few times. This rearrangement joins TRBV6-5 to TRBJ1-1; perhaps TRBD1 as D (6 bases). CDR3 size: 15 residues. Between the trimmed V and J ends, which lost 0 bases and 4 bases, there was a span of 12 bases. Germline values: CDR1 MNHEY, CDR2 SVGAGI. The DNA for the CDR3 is TGTGCCAGCAGTTACTCGGGAGGGGGGAGCACTGAAGCTTTCTTT. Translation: CASSYSGGGSTEAFF.

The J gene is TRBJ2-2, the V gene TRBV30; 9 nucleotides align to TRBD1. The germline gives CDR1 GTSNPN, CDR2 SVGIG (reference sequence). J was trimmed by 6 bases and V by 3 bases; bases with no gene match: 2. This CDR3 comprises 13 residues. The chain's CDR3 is CAWSRTGAGELFF. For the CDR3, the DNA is TGTGCCTGGAGCCGGACAGGGGCCGGGGAGCTGTTTTTT.

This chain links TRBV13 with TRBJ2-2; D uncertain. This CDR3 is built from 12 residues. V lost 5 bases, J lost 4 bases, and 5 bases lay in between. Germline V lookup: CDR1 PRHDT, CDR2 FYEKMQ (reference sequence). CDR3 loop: CASSRITGELFF. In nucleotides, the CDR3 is TGTGCCAGCAGCCGAATCACCGGGGAGCTGTTTTTT.

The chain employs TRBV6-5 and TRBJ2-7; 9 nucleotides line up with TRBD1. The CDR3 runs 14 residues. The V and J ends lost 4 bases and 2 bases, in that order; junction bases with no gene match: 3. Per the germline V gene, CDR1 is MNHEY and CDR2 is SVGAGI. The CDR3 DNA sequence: TGTGCCAGCAGTTGGGACAGGGAGACCTACGAGCAGTACTTC. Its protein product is CASSWDRETYEQYF.

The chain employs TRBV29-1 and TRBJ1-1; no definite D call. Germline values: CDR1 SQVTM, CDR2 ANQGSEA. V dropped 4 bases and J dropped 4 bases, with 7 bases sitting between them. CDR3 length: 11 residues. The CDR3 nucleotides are TGCAGCGTTGTCCGGGCCACTGAAGCTTTCTTT. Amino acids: CSVVRATEAFF. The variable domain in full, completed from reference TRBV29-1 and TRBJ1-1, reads SAVISQKPSRDICQRGTSLTIQCQVDSQVTMMFWYRQQPGQSLTLIATANQGSEATYESGFVIDKFPISRPNLTFSTLTVSNMSPEDSSIYLCSVVRATEAFFGQGTRLTVV.

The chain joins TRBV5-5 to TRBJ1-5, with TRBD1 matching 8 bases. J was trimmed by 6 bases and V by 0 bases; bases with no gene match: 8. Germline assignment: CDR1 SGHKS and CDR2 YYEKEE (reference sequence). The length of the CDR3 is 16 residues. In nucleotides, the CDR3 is TGTGCCAGCAGCTTGGTTGGGACAGGTCGGAGTCAGCCCCAGCATTTT. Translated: CASSLVGTGRSQPQHF.

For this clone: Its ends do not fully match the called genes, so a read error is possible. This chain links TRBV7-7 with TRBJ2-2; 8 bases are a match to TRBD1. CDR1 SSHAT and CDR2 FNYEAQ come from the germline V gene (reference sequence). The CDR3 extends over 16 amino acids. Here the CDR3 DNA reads TGTGCTAGCAGCTTAGGCGGGACAGGGAACACCGGGGAGCTGTTTTTT. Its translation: CASSLGGTGNTGELFF.

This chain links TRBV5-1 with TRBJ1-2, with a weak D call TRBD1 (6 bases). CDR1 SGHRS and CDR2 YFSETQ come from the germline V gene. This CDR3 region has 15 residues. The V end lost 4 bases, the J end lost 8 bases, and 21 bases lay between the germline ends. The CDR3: CASSPRDKEFGGYTF. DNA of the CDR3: TGCGCCAGCAGCCCGCGGGACAAGGAGTTCGGGGGCTACACCTTC.

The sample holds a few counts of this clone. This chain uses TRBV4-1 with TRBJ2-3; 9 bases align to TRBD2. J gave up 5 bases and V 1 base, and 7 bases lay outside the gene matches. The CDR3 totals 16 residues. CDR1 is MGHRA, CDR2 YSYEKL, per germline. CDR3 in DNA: TGCGCCAGCAGCCAAGGGCGGGGGGGTTACCAAGATACGCAGTATTTT. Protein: CASSQGRGGYQDTQYF.

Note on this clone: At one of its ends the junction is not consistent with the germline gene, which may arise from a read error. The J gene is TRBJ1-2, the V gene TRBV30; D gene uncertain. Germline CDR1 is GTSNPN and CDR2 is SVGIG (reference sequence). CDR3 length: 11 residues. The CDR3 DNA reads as TGTGCCTGGAGTTCCCCTCCGTTCCCGTACTTC. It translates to CAWSSPPFPYF.

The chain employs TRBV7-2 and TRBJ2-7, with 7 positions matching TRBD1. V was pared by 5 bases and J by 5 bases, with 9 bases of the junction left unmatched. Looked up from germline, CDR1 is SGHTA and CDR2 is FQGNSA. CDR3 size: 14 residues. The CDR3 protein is CASSRTGAWDEQYF. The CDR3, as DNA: TGTGCCAGCAGCCGGACAGGAGCTTGGGACGAGCAGTACTTC. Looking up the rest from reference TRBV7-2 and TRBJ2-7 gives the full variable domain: GAGVSQSPSNKVTEKGKDVELRCDPISGHTALYWYRQSLGQGLEFLIYFQGNSAPDKSGLPSDRFSAERTGGSVSTLTIQRTQQEDSAVYLCASSRTGAWDEQYFGPGTRLTVT.

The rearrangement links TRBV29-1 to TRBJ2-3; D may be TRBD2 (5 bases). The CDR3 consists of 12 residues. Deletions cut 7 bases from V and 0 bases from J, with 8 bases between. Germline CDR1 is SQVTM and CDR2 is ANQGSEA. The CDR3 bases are TGCAGCGGTAGCGCCAGCACAGATACGCAGTATTTT. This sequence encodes CSGSASTDTQYF.

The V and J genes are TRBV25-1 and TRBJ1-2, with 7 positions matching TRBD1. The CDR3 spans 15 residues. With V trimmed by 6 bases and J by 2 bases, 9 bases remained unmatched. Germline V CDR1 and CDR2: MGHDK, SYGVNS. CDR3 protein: CASSGLRQGNYGYTF. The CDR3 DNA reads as TGTGCCAGCAGCGGTCTAAGACAGGGCAACTATGGCTACACCTTC.

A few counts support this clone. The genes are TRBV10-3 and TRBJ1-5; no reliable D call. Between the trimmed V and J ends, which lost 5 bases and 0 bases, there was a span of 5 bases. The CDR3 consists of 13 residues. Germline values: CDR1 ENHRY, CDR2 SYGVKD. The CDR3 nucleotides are TGTGCCATCAGTCCTCTTAGCAATCAGCCCCAGCATTTT. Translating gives CAISPLSNQPQHF.

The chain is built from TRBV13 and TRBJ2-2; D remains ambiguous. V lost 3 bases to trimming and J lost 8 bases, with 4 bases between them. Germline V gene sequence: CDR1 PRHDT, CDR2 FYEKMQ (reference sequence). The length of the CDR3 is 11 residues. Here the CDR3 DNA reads TGTGCCAGCAGCTTCTCAGGGGAGCTGTTTTTT. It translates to CASSFSGELFF.

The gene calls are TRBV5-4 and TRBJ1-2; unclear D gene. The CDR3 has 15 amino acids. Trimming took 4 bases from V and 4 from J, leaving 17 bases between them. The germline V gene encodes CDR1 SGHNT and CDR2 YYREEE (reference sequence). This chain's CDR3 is CASSVRGRGSYGYTF. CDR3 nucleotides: TGTGCCAGCAGCGTACGAGGGCGGGGTAGCTATGGCTACACCTTC.

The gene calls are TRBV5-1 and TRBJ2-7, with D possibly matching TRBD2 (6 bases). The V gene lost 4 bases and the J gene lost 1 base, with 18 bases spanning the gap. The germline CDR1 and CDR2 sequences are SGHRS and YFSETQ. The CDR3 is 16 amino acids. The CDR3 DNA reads TGCGCCAGCAGCGGCGGACTACCGCCCAAATCCTACGAGCAGTACTTC. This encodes CASSGGLPPKSYEQYF.

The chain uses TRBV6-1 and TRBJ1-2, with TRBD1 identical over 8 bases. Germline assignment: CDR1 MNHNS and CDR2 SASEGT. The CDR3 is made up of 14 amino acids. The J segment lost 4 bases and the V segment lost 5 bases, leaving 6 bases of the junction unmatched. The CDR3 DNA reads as TGTGCCAGCAGTCCGGGACAGGAGTTCTATGGCTACACCTTC. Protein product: CASSPGQEFYGYTF.

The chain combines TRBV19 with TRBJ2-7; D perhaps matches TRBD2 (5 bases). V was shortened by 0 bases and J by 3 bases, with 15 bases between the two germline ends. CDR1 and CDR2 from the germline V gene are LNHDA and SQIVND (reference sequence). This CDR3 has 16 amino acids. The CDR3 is CASSIDRSGLLYEQYF. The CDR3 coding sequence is TGTGCCAGTAGTATAGATCGGAGTGGACTCCTCTACGAGCAGTACTTC.

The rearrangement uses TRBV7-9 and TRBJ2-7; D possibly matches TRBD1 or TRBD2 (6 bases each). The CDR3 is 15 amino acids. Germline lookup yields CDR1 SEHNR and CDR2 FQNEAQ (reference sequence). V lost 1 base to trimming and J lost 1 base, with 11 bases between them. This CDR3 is CASSLEGGRSYEQYF. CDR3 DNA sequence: TGTGCCAGCAGCTTAGAGGGGGGACGTTCCTACGAGCAGTACTTC.